The following is a TCR beta chain sequence with its context. Assay: immunoSEQ multiplex PCR; the TCRdb copy retains only in-frame clones and omits some. The sample shows approximately 140,000 clones, around 89% of them seen only once. This sample was taken from a study of blood T cell repertoires in COVID-19. Germline CDR1 and CDR2: SGHNT and YYREEE (reference sequence). CDR3 length: 13 amino acids. Trimming removed 1 base at V and 7 bases at J, with 6 bases between. The V call is TRBV5-4, the J call TRBJ1-6; D is perhaps TRBD1 (6 bases). The sequence was collected from a man aged 50 to 60 with active or convalescent COVID-19. Material: peripheral blood. CDR3 loop: CASSLRGNSPLHF. The CDR3 nucleotides are TGTGCCAGCAGCTTGAGGGGGAATTCACCCCTCCACTTT.